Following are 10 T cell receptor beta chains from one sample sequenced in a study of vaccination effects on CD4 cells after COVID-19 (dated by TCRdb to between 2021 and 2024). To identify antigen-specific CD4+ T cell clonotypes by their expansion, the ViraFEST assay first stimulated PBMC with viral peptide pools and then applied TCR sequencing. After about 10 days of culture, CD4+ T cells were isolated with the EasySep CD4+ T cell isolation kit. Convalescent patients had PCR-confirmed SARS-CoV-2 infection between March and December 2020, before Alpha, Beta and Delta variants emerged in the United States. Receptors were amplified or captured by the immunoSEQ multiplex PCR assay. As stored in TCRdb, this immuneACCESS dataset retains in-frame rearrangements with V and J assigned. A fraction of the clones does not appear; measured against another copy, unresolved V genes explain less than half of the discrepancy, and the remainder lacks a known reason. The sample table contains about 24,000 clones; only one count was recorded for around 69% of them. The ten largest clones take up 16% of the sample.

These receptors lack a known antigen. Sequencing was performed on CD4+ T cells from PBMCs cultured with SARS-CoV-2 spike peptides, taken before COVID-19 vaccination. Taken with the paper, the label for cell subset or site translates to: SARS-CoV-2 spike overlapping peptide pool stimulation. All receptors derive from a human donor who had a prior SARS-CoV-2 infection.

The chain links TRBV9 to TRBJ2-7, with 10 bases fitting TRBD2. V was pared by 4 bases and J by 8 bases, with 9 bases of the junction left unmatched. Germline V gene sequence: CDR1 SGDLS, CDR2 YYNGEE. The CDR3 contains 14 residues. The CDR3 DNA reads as TGTGCCAGCAGCATCAGTGGGACTAGCGAGAAGCAGTACTTC. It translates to CASSISGTSEKQYF.

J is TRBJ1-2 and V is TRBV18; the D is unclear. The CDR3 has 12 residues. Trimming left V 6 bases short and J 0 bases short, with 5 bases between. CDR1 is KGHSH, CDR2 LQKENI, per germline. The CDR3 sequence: CASSASNYGYTF. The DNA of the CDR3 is TGTGCCAGCTCGGCCTCTAACTATGGCTACACCTTC.

The CDR3 protein is CASRRLAGSTYSNEQFF. The CDR3 DNA reads TGTGCCAGCAGGAGACTAGCGGGAAGCACCTACTCCAATGAGCAGTTCTTC. The chain joins TRBV2 to TRBJ2-1; TRBD2 matches 11 bases. The length of the CDR3 is 17 residues. Germline V CDR1 and CDR2: SNHLY, FYNNEI. Losses at the gene ends were 6 bases for V and 6 bases for J; bases not matched to a gene: 13.

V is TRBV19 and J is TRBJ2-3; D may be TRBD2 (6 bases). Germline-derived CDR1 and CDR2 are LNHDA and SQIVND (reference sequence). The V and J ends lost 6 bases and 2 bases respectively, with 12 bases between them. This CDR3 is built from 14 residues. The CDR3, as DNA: TGTGCCAGTAGCCCGGGACTCTTCACAGATACGCAGTATTTT. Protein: CASSPGLFTDTQYF.

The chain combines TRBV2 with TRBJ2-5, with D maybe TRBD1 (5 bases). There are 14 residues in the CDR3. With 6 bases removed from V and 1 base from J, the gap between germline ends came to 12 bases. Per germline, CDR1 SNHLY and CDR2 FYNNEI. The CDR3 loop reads CASRLTEFQETQYF. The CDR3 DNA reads TGTGCCAGCAGGTTGACAGAATTCCAAGAGACCCAGTACTTC.

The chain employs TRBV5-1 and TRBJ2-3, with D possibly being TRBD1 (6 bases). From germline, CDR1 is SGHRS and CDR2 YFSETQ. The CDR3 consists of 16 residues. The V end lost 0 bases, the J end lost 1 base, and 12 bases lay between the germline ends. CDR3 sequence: CASSLAINRGTDTQYF. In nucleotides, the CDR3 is TGCGCCAGCAGCTTGGCCATTAACAGGGGCACAGATACGCAGTATTTT. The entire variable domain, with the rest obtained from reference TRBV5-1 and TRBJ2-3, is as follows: KAGVTQTPRYLIKTRGQQVTLSCSPISGHRSVSWYQQTPGQGLQFLFEYFSETQRNKGNFPGRFSGRQFSNSRSEMNVSTLELGDSALYLCASSLAINRGTDTQYFGPGTRLTVL.

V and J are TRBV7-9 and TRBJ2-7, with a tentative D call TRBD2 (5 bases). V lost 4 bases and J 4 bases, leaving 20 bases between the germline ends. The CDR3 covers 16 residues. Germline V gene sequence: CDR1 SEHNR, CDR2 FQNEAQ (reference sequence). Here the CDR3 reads CASSSPVHETGYEQYF. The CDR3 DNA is TGTGCCAGCAGCTCCCCGGTCCACGAGACGGGGTACGAGCAGTACTTC.

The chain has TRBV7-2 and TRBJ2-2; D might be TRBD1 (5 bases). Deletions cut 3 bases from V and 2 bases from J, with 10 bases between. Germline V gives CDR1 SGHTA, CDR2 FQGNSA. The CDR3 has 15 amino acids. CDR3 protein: CASSFFDRNTGELFF. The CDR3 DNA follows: TGTGCCAGCAGCTTCTTTGACAGAAACACCGGGGAGCTGTTTTTT.

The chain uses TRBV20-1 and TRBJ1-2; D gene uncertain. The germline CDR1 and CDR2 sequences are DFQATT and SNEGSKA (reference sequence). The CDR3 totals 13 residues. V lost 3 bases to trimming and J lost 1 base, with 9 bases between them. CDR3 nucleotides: TGCAGTGCTAGTATGTGGGATAACTATGGCTACACCTTC. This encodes CSASMWDNYGYTF.

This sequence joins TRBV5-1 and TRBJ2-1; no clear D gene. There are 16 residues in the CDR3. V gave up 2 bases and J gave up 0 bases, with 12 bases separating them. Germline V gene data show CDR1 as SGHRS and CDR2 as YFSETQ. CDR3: CASSLTPRNSYNEQFF. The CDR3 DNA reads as TGCGCCAGCAGCTTAACCCCACGCAACTCCTACAATGAGCAGTTCTTC.